The clone carrying this TCR beta chain was observed at least ten times. What it binds is not known. RNA transcripts were the template for amplifying TCR beta CDR3 regions. The HTBI primer set served for first-round RT-PCR of the TCR CDR3. TCRdb reprocessed the multiplex PCR reads with MiXCR, giving one entry per CDR3 protein. The repertoire includes 250,000 to 300,000 distinct CDR3 sequences, roughly 15% of them detected once, and 6% to 8% sits in the top ten. These data belong to a study of T cells in Graves' hyperthyroidism and ophthalmopathy. Based on clinical symptoms, serum thyroxine and TRAb, thyroid ultrasound and orbital computed tomography, diagnoses were reached. When hyperthyroidism was first diagnosed, the blood sample was taken, preceding any ophthalmopathy symptoms. Study-wide points: Most thyroid clonotypes with frequency above 0.001 were detected in blood.

The germline gives CDR1 MNHEY, CDR2 SMNVEV (reference sequence). With 4 bases removed from V and 0 bases from J, the gap between germline ends came to 7 bases. The CDR3 is made up of 14 amino acids. This chain links TRBV27 with TRBJ2-1; either TRBD1 or TRBD2 may supply D (5 bases each). Sequencing was performed on blood. The TCR sequence derives from a woman aged 25-40 years with Graves' hyperthyroidism that later progressed to Graves' ophthalmopathy. The CDR3 sequence: CASSWGNSYNEQFF. CDR3 nucleotides: TGTGCCAGCAGTTGGGGGAACTCCTACAATGAGCAGTTCTTC.